The clone carrying this TCR beta chain was counted ten times or more. The antigen is undetermined. This CDR3 spans 17 amino acids. In germline, CDR1 is DFQATT, CDR2 SNEGSKA (reference sequence). V dropped 3 bases and J dropped 1; count of bases not matched to a gene: 11. This sample is drawn from a study of blood T cells in healthy people across ages. Looking at the study overall: Using template switching, researchers captured about one barcoded beta molecule for each two T cells. Study outcomes and limitations: Considered underestimates were the diversity estimates obtained from one million T cells. With age, beta diversity per million T cells declined roughly linearly, significantly by around 43. Expanded clonotype changes were possibly confounded by unknown donor CMV status.

Next came a second PCR, run for about 6 to 12 cycles, which used a sample-barcoded 5' primer along with a J-beta primer mix. TCRdb used MiXCR to reprocess the 5' RACE reads, holding one entry per CDR3 protein. Here the sample spans 650,000 to 800,000 distinct CDR3 sequences, over 40% being singletons. The sample comprised blood. This chain joins TRBV20-1 and TRBJ2-3; TRBD2 matches at 9 bases. The source is a woman of 80 years or more in good health. The DNA for the CDR3 is TGCAGTGCTAGTAATAGAATAGGCGGGGGGGGCACAGATACGCAGTATTTT. Protein sequence: CSASNRIGGGGTDTQYF.